Below are 13 T cell receptor beta chains sequenced from a single sample in a study of T cells in Graves' hyperthyroidism and ophthalmopathy. Template material for amplifying TCR beta CDR3 regions consisted of RNA transcripts. The HTBI primer set was used in a first-round RT-PCR of the TCR CDR3. TCRdb reanalysed the multiplex PCR reads using MiXCR and keeps one entry per CDR3 protein. The sample carries a few hundred thousand distinct CDR3 sequences, roughly 13% recorded once. The sample consisted of blood. These receptors were collected from a woman aged 18-29 years with Graves' hyperthyroidism.

This sequence joins TRBV20-1 and TRBJ1-5; D possibly corresponds to TRBD1 (6 bases). V lost 4 bases to trimming and J lost 6 bases, with 13 bases between them. Germline V gene data show CDR1 as DFQATT and CDR2 as SNEGSKA (reference sequence). The CDR3 has 13 residues. The CDR3 DNA reads as TGCAGTGCTAAGGGGGTTGCGAGTCAGCCCCAGCATTTT. Protein sequence: CSAKGVASQPQHF.

This clonotype was seen a few times. The chain has TRBV19 and TRBJ2-2; D is unclear. The CDR3 is made up of 15 amino acids. V was pared by 6 bases and J by 0 bases, with 11 bases between. Germline values: CDR1 LNHDA, CDR2 SQIVND (reference sequence). The DNA of the CDR3 is TGTGCCAGTAGCTCTTACGTGACGAACACCGGGGAGCTGTTTTTT. It yields the protein CASSSYVTNTGELFF.

This rearrangement joins TRBV5-1 to TRBJ1-2, with TRBD1 matching over 11 bases. The CDR3 length is 15 residues. V shed 4 bases and J 8 bases; nucleotides not matched to a gene: 10. Germline lookup yields CDR1 SGHRS and CDR2 YFSETQ. CDR3 sequence: CASSPRDRGSWGYTF. CDR3 in DNA: TGCGCCAGCAGCCCCCGGGACAGGGGGTCTTGGGGCTACACCTTC.

This clonotype was seen many times. This rearrangement joins TRBV3-1 to TRBJ2-5; 11 nucleotides line up with TRBD1. J lost 2 bases, V lost 5 bases, and 4 bases had no gene match. This CDR3 contains 15 residues. Germline CDR1 and CDR2: LGHDT and YNNKEL (reference sequence). The CDR3 nucleotides are TGTGCCAGCAGCGCAGGGACAGGGGGTCAAGAGACCCAGTACTTC. This encodes CASSAGTGGQETQYF.

This clonotype was seen repeatedly, ten times or more. The rearrangement joins TRBV30 to TRBJ1-1; TRBD1 might be the D (5 bases). The CDR3 loop spans 12 amino acids. Per the germline V gene, CDR1 is GTSNPN and CDR2 is SVGIG (reference sequence). Trimming stripped 7 bases from V and 7 bases from J, with 16 bases between. The CDR3 loop is CALGLGPNEAFF. As DNA, the CDR3 is TGTGCCTTGGGACTGGGCCCCAATGAAGCTTTCTTT.

The table lists this clonotype with many counts. This rearrangement joins TRBV5-6 to TRBJ1-5, with TRBD1 matching 8 bases. Germline CDR1 SGHDT, CDR2 YYEEEE. The CDR3 consists of 14 residues. With V trimmed by 4 bases and J by 11 bases, 11 bases remained unmatched. CDR3 residues: CASSTRDRIYSQHF. CDR3 sequence (DNA): TGTGCCAGCAGCACCCGGGACAGGATTTATTCCCAGCATTTT.

The rearrangement joins TRBV25-1 to TRBJ1-1, with 7 bases identical to TRBD1. The CDR3 is made up of 18 amino acids. The junction had 11 bases not matched to a gene; V was cut back by 1 base and J by 0 bases. Germline assignment: CDR1 MGHDK and CDR2 SYGVNS. CDR3 residues: CASSESGHGTAMNTEAFF. The CDR3 DNA follows: TGTGCCAGCAGTGAATCCGGTCACGGGACAGCCATGAACACTGAAGCTTTCTTT. Looking up the rest from reference TRBV25-1 and TRBJ1-1 gives the full variable domain: EADIYQTPRYLVIGTGKKITLECSQTMGHDKMYWYQQDPGMELHLIHYSYGVNSTEKGDLSSESTVSRIRTEHFPLTLESARPSHTSQYLCASSESGHGTAMNTEAFFGQGTRLTVV.

This clonotype was seen more than once but under ten times. The J gene is TRBJ2-1, the V gene TRBV28; D gene uncertain. Germline CDR1 is MDHEN and CDR2 is SYDVKM. Trimming shortened V by 7 bases and J by 10 bases, and 14 bases separated the two germline ends. The CDR3 consists of 12 residues. The CDR3 region has the DNA TGTGCCAGCACTAACCCCCGTAGCGAGCAGTTCTTC. The encoded protein is CASTNPRSEQFF. Combining the CDR3 with reference TRBV28 and TRBJ2-1 gives the whole variable domain DVKVTQSSRYLVKRTGEKVFLECVQDMDHENMFWYRQDPGLGLRLIYFSYDVKMKEKGDIPEGYSVSREKKERFSLILESASTNQTSMYLCASTNPRSEQFFGPGTRLTVL.

The sample holds many counts of this clonotype. The CDR3 sequence: CASSPTRDTIYGYTF. The DNA of the CDR3 is TGTGCCAGCTCACCCACGAGGGATACGATCTATGGCTACACCTTC. The V gene is TRBV18, the J gene TRBJ1-2, with unresolved D. The V end lost 3 bases, the J end lost 4 bases, and 15 bases lay between the germline ends. Germline V gene data show CDR1 as KGHSH and CDR2 as LQKENI. The CDR3 is 15 residues long. The complete variable domain, with remaining parts taken from reference TRBV18 and TRBJ1-2, reads NAGVMQNPRHLVRRRGQEARLRCSPMKGHSHVYWYRQLPEEGLKFMVYLQKENIIDESGMPKERFSAEFPKEGPSILRIQQVVRGDSAAYFCASSPTRDTIYGYTFGSGTRLTVV.

This clonotype was counted many times. V and J are TRBV7-9 and TRBJ1-4; D unresolved. This CDR3 is 15 amino acids long. Germline V gene sequence: CDR1 SEHNR, CDR2 FQNEAQ (reference sequence). Trimming removed 5 bases from V and 11 bases from J, with 21 bases in between. CDR3 region: CASSPNQLGGGKLFF. The CDR3 DNA reads TGTGCCAGCAGCCCTAATCAACTGGGAGGAGGGAAACTGTTTTTT. Full variable domain (missing parts from reference TRBV7-9 and TRBJ1-4): DTGVSQNPRHKITKRGQNVTFRCDPISEHNRLYWYRQTLGQGPEFLTYFQNEAQLEKSRLLSDRFSAERPKGSFSTLEIQRTEQGDSAMYLCASSPNQLGGGKLFFGSGTQLSVL.

In this sample, this clonotype turned up a few times. V gene TRBV12-3 or TRBV12-4 combines with J gene TRBJ2-5, with D possibly TRBD2 on 7 matching bases. The germline V and J ends were trimmed by 4 bases and 5 bases, with 14 bases remaining between them. The CDR3 is made up of 14 amino acids. CDR3 coding DNA: TGTGCCAGCAGTTCGGGGGGCCGCGCGGAGACCCAGTACTTC. Translating gives CASSSGGRAETQYF.

This clonotype has just a few counts. The rearrangement links TRBV5-6 to TRBJ1-1; no clear D. Germline V gene lookup returns CDR1 SGHDT and CDR2 YYEEEE. The CDR3 totals 15 residues. Trimming took 6 bases from V and 2 from J, leaving 17 bases between them. This CDR3 is CASTDRVGFNTEAFF. The CDR3 DNA is TGTGCCAGCACCGACCGTGTCGGCTTTAACACTGAAGCTTTCTTT.

This clonotype occurred many times. This rearrangement joins TRBV20-1 to TRBJ1-5, with a tentative D call TRBD1 (6 bases). The germline CDR1 and CDR2 sequences are DFQATT and SNEGSKA (reference sequence). V lost 3 bases, J lost 3 bases, and 12 bases lay in between. The CDR3 runs to 14 residues. The CDR3, as DNA: TGCAGTGCTAGTCGCCAGGGGCCCAATCAGCCCCAGCATTTT. Protein product: CSASRQGPNQPQHF.